The TCR beta chain described here comes from a study of T cell changes during pregnancy in multiple sclerosis. This clone has only one observation. Using immunoSEQ multiplex PCR, the repertoire was profiled, and TCRdb retains in-frame clones only, with some absent. This sample yields some 30,000 clones, of which nearly 90% are seen a single time; roughly 0.56% belongs to the top ten. The germline gives CDR1 ENHRY, CDR2 SYGVKD. With V trimmed by 7 bases and J by 1 base, 9 bases remained unmatched. The CDR3 sequence is 16 residues long. The receptor was derived from a female donor in good health, enrolled as a control in a pregnancy study. The sequenced sample was CD4+ T cells from peripheral blood mononuclear cells, obtained in the third trimester of pregnancy. The V call is TRBV10-3, the J call TRBJ2-2; 7 nucleotides match TRBD2. This CDR3 reads CAITLRLAENTGELFF. The CDR3 DNA follows: TGTGCCATCACCCTCCGCCTAGCGGAGAACACCGGGGAGCTGTTTTTT.